What follows is one T cell receptor beta chain and its context. Antigen specificity is unknown. Germline assignment: CDR1 KGHSH and CDR2 LQKENI. J gave up 0 bases and V 5 bases, and 6 bases lay outside the gene matches. The CDR3 extends over 15 amino acids. The time point denotes: pretreatment peripheral blood. This sample was taken from a study of PD-L1 blockade in urothelial cancer. Study context: The patients had undergone anywhere from 0 to 3 prior chemotherapy regimens.

Produced via immunoSEQ multiplex PCR; TCRdb's table is partial and in-frame only. The sample consists of 85,000 to 90,000 clones, under 90% of them appearing once. General study findings and limits: Clones that were tumor-associated expanded more in the blood of durable-benefit patients at 3 weeks.

This chain joins TRBV18 and TRBJ1-1, with TRBD1 matching 7 bases. This sample comprised PBMCs, obtained around atezolizumab (anti-PD-L1) treatment. The source of this sequence is a man between 60 and 75 years old with urothelial cancer. The CDR3 here is CASSTYGTVNTEAFF. The DNA for the CDR3 is TGTGCCAGCTCAACCTACGGGACAGTGAACACTGAAGCTTTCTTT.